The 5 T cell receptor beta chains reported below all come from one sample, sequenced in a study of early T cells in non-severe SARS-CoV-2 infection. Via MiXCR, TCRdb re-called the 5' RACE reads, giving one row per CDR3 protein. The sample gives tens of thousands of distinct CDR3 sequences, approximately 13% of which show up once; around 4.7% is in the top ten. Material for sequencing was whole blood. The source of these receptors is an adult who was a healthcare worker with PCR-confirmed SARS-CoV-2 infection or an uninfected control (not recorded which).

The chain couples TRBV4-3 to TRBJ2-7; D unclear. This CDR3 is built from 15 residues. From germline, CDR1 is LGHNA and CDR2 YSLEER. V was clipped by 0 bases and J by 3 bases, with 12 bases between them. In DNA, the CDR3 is TGCGCCAGCAGCCAAGATCTTCCCCCGGACTACGAGCAGTACTTC. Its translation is CASSQDLPPDYEQYF.

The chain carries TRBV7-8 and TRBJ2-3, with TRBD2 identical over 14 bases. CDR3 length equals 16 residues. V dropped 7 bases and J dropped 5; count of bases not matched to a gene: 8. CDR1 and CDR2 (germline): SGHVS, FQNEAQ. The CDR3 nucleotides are TGTGCCAGCACCCGCGGGACTAGCGGGGGCTTAGATACGCAGTATTTT. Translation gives CASTRGTSGGLDTQYF.

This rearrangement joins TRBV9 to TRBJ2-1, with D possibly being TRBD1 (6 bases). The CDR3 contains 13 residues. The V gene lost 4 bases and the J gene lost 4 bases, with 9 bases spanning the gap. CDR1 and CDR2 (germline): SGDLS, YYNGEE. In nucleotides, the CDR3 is TGTGCCAGCAGCACCACAGGGTACAATGAGCAGTTCTTC. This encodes CASSTTGYNEQFF.

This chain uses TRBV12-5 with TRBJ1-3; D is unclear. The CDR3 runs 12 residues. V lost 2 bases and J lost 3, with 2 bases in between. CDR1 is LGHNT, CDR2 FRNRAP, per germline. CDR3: CASGLLGNTIYF. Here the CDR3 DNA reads TGTGCTAGTGGTTTGCTTGGAAACACCATATATTTT.

The CDR3 here is CASSLFGQSINEQFF. The CDR3 DNA is TGTGCCAGCAGCTTGTTTGGACAGTCCATCAATGAGCAGTTCTTC. The chain links TRBV11-2 to TRBJ2-1, with D maybe TRBD1 (6 bases). The V end was cut by 3 bases, the J end by 6 bases, with 15 bases between. The CDR3 is 15 amino acids. In germline, CDR1 is SGHAT, CDR2 FQNNGV.